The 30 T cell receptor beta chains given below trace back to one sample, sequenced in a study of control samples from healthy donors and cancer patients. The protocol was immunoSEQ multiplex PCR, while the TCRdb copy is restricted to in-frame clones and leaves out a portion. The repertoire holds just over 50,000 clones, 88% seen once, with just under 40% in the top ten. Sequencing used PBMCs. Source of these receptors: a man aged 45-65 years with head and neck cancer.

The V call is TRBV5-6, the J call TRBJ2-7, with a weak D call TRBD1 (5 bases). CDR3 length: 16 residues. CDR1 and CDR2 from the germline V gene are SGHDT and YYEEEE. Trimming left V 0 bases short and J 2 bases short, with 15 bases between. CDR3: CASSLARALQTYEQYF. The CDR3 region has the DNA TGTGCCAGCAGCTTGGCCAGGGCCTTACAGACCTACGAGCAGTACTTC.

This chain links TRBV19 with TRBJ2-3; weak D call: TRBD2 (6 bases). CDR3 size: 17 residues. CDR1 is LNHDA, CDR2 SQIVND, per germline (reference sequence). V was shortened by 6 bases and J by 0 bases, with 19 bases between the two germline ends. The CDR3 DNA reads TGTGCCAGTAGGCCTTGGGCGGGGCGAGGTAGCACAGATACGCAGTATTTT. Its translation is CASRPWAGRGSTDTQYF.

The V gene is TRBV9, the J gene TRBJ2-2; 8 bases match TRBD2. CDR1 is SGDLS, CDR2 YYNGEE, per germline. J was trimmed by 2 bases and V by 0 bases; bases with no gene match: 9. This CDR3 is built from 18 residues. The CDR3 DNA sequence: TGTGCCAGCAGCGTAGAGCGGGGGCGCGTCATAAACACCGGGGAGCTGTTTTTT. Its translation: CASSVERGRVINTGELFF. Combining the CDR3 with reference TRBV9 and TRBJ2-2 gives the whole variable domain DSGVTQTPKHLITATGQRVTLRCSPRSGDLSVYWYQQSLDQGLQFLIQYYNGEERAKGNILERFSAQQFPDLHSELNLSSLELGDSALYFCASSVERGRVINTGELFFGEGSRLTVL.

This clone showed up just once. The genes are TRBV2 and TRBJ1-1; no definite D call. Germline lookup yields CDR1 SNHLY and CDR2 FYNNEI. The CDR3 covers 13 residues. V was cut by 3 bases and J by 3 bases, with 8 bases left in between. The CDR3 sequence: CASSDSRYTEAFF. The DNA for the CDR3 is TGTGCCAGCAGTGACAGTAGGTACACTGAAGCTTTCTTT. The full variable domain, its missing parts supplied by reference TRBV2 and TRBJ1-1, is EPEVTQTPSHQVTQMGQEVILRCVPISNHLYFYWYRQILGQKVEFLVSFYNNEISEKSEIFDDQFSVERPDGSNFTLKIRSTKLEDSAMYFCASSDSRYTEAFFGQGTRLTVV.

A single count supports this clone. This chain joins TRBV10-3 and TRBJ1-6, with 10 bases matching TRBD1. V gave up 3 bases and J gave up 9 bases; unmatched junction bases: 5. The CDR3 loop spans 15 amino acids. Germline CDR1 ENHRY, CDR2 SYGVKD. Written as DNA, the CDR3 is TGTGCCATCAGTGAAACCGGGACAGGGGCTTCACCCCTCCACTTT. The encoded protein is CAISETGTGASPLHF.

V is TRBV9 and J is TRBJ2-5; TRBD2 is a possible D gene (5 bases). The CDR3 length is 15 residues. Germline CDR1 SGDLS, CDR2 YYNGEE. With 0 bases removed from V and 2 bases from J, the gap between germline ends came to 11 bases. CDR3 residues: CASSVGGLLQETQYF. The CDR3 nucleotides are TGTGCCAGCAGCGTAGGAGGGTTACTACAAGAGACCCAGTACTTC.

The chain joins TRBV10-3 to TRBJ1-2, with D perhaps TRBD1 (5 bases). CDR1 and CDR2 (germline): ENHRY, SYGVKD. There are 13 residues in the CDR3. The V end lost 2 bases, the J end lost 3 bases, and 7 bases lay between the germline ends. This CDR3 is CAISERGDYGYTF. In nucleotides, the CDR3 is TGTGCCATCAGTGAGCGGGGGGACTATGGCTACACCTTC.

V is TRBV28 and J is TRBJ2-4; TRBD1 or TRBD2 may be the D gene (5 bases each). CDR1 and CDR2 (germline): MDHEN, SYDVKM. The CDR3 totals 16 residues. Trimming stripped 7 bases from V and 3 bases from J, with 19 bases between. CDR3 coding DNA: TGTGCCAGCACCCCGCCCCGGGGCGCTGGCAAAAACATTCAGTACTTC. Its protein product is CASTPPRGAGKNIQYF. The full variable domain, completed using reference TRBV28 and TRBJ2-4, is DVKVTQSSRYLVKRTGEKVFLECVQDMDHENMFWYRQDPGLGLRLIYFSYDVKMKEKGDIPEGYSVSREKKERFSLILESASTNQTSMYLCASTPPRGAGKNIQYFGAGTRLSVL.

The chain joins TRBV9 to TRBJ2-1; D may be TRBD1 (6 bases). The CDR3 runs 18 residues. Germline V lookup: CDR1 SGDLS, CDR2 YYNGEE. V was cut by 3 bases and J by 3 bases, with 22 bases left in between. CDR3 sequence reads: CASSGKKTAGTYYNEQFF. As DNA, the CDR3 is TGTGCCAGCAGCGGAAAAAAAACCGCCGGGACATACTACAATGAGCAGTTCTTC.

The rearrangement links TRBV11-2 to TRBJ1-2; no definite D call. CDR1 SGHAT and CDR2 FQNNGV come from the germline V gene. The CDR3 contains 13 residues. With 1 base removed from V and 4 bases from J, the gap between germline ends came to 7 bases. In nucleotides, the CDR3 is TGTGCCAGCAGCTTAGGAGACACCTATGGCTACACCTTC. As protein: CASSLGDTYGYTF.

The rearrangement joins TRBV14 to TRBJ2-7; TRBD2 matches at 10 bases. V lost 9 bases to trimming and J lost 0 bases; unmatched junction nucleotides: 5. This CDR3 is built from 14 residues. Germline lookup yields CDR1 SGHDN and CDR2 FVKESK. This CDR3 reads CASRTSGTSYEQYF. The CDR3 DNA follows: TGTGCCAGTCGGACTAGCGGTACCTCCTACGAGCAGTACTTC.

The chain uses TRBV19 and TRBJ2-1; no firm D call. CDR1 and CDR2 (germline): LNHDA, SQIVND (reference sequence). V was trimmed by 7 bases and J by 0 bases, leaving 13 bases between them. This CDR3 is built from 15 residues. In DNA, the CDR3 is TGTGCCAGTACCCTGGAGCGTAACTCCTACAATGAGCAGTTCTTC. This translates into CASTLERNSYNEQFF.

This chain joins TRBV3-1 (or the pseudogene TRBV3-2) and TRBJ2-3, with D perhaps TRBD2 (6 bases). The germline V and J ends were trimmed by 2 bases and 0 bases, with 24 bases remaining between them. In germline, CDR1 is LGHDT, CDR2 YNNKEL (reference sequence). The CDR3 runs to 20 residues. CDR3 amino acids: CASSQLPPISRSGSTDTQYF. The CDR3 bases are TGTGCCAGCAGCCAATTACCGCCCATTTCTCGAAGCGGGAGCACAGATACGCAGTATTTT.

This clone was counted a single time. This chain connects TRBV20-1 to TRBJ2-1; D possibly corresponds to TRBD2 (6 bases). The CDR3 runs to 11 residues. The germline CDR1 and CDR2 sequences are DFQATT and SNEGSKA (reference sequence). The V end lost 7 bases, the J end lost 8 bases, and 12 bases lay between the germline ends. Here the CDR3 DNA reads TGCAGTGGAGAGGGCGGGGATGAGCAGTTCTTC. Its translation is CSGEGGDEQFF.

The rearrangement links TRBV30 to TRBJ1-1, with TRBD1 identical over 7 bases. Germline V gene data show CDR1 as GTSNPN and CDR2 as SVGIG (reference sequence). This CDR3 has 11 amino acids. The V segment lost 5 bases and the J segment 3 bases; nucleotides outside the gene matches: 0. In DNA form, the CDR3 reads TGTGCCTGGGACAGGGACACTGAAGCTTTCTTT. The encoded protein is CAWDRDTEAFF.

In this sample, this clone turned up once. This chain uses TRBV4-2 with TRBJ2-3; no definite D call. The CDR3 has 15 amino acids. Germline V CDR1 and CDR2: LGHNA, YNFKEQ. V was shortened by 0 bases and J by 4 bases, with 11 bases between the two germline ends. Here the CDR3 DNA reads TGTGCCAGCAGCCAAGACCGGGCTAGGGCAGATACGCAGTATTTT. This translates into CASSQDRARADTQYF.

CDR3: CASSSLRGPGKQFF. The CDR3 DNA sequence: TGTGCCAGCAGTTCCCTCCGGGGACCCGGGAAGCAGTTCTTC. V is TRBV28 and J is TRBJ2-1; tentatively, D is TRBD1 or TRBD2 (5 bases each). Between the trimmed V and J ends, which lost 4 bases and 11 bases, there was a span of 18 bases. The CDR3 spans 14 residues. Germline lookup yields CDR1 MDHEN and CDR2 SYDVKM.

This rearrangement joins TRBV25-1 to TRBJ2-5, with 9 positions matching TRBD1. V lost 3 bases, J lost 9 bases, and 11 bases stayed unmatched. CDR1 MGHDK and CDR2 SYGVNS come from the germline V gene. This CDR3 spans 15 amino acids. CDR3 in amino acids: CASSDLQGTGWAQYF. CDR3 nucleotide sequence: TGTGCCAGCAGTGACCTTCAGGGGACAGGGTGGGCCCAGTACTTC. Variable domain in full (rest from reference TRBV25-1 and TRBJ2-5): EADIYQTPRYLVIGTGKKITLECSQTMGHDKMYWYQQDPGMELHLIHYSYGVNSTEKGDLSSESTVSRIRTEHFPLTLESARPSHTSQYLCASSDLQGTGWAQYFGPGTRLLVL.

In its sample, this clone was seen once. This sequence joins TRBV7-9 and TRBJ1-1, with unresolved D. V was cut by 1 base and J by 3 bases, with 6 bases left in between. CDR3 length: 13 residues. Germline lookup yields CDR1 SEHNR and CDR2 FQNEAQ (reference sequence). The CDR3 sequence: CASSLGPDTEAFF. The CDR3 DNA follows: TGTGCCAGCAGCTTAGGTCCTGACACTGAAGCTTTCTTT.

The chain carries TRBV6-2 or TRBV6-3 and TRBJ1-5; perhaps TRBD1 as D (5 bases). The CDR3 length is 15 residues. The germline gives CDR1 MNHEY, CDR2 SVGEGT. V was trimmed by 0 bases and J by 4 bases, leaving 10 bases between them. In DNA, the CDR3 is TGTGCCAGCAGTTACTCGACAGATCTAAATCAGCCCCAGCATTTT. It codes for CASSYSTDLNQPQHF.

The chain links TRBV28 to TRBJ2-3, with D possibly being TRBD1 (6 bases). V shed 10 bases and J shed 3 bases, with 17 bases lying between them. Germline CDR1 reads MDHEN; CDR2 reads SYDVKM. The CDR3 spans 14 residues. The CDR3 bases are TGTGCCATCTGCCCCAACAGGGTTACAGATACGCAGTATTTT. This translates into CAICPNRVTDTQYF. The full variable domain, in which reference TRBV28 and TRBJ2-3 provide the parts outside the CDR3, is DVKVTQSSRYLVKRTGEKVFLECVQDMDHENMFWYRQDPGLGLRLIYFSYDVKMKEKGDIPEGYSVSREKKERFSLILESASTNQTSMYLCAICPNRVTDTQYFGPGTRLTVL.

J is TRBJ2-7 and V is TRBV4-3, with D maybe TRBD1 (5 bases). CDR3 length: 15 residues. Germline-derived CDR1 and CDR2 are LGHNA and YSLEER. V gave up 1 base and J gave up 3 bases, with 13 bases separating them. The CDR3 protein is CASSQGWGTDYEQYF. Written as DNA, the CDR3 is TGCGCCAGCAGCCAAGGGTGGGGCACGGACTACGAGCAGTACTTC.

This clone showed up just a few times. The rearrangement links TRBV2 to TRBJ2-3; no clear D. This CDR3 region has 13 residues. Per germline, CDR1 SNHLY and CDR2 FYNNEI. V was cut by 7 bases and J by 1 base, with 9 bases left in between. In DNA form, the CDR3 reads TGTGCCAGCATCGGCAGTCGCACAGATACGCAGTATTTT. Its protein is CASIGSRTDTQYF.

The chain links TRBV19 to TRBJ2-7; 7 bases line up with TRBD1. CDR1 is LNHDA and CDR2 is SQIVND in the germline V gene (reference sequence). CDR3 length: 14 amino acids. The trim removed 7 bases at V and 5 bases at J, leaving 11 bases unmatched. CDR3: CASKPGQQTNEQYF. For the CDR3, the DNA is TGTGCCAGTAAGCCGGGACAGCAAACAAACGAGCAGTACTTC.

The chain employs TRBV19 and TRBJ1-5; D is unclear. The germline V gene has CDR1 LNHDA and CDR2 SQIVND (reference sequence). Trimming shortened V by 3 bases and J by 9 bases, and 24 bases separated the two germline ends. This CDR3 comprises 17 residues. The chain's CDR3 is CASSIRGVGDGDSPQHF. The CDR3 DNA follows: TGTGCCAGTAGTATTCGGGGTGTCGGGGATGGGGATTCGCCCCAGCATTTT.

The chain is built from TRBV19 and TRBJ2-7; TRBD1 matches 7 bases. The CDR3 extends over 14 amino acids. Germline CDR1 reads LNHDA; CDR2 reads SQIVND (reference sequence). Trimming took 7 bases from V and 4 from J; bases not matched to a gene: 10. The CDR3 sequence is CASTPDRRGYEQYF. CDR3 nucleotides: TGTGCCAGTACCCCGGACAGGAGAGGTTACGAGCAGTACTTC.

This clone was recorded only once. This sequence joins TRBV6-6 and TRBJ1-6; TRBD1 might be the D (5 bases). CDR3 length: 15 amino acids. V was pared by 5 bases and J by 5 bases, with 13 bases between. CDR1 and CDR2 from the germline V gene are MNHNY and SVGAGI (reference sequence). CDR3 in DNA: TGTGCCAGCAGTCCCGCTTCGGGGGATAATTCACCCCTCCACTTT. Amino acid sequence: CASSPASGDNSPLHF.

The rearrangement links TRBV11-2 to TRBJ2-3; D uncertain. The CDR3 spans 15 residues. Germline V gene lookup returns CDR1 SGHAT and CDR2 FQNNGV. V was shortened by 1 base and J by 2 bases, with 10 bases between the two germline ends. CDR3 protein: CASSLGSRITDTQYF. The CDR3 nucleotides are TGTGCCAGCAGCTTAGGATCTAGAATCACAGATACGCAGTATTTT.

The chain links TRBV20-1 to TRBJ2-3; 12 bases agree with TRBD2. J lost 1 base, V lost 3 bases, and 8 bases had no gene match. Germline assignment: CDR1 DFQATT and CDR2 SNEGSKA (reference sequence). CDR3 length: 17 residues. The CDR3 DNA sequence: TGCAGTGCTAGTCTATTCCGGACTAGCGGGGGCACAGATACGCAGTATTTT. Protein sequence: CSASLFRTSGGTDTQYF.

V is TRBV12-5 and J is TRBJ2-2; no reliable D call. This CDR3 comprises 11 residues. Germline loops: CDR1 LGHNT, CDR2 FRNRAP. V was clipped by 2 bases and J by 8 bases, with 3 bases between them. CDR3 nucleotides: TGTGCTAGTGGTTTGCGAGGGGAGCTGTTTTTT. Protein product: CASGLRGELFF.